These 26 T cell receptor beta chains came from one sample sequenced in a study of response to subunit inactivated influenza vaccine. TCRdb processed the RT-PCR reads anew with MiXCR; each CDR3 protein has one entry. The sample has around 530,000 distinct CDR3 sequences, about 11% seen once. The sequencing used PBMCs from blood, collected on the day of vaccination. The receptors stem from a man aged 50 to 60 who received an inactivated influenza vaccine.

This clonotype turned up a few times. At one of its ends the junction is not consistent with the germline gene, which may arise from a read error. The chain's CDR3 is CASSSTGTRSF. DNA for the CDR3: TGCGCCAGCAGCTCCACCGGGACTAGAAGCTTC. J is TRBJ2-1 and V is TRBV5-1; 8 positions match TRBD2. The germline gives CDR1 SGHRS, CDR2 YFSETQ. The CDR3 totals 11 residues.

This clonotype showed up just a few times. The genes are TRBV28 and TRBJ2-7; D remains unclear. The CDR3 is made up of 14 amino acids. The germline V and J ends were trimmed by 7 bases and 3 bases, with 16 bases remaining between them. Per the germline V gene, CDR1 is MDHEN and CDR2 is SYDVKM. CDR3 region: CASTPSGEGYEQYF. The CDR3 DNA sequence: TGTGCCAGCACCCCGAGTGGGGAAGGCTACGAGCAGTACTTC.

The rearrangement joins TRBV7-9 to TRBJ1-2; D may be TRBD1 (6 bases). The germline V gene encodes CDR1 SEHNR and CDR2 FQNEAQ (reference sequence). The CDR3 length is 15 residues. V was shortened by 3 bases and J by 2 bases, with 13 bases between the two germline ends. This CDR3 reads CASSFPRDINYGYTF. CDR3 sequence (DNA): TGTGCCAGCAGCTTCCCTCGGGACATAAACTATGGCTACACCTTC.

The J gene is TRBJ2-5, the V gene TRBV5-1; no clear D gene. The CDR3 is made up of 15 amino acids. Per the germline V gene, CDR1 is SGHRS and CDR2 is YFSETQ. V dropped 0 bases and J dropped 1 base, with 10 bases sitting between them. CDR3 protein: CASSLAALGQETQYF. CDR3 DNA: TGCGCCAGCAGCTTGGCCGCCCTGGGCCAAGAGACCCAGTACTTC. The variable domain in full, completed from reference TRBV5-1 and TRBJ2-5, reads KAGVTQTPRYLIKTRGQQVTLSCSPISGHRSVSWYQQTPGQGLQFLFEYFSETQRNKGNFPGRFSGRQFSNSRSEMNVSTLELGDSALYLCASSLAALGQETQYFGPGTRLLVL.

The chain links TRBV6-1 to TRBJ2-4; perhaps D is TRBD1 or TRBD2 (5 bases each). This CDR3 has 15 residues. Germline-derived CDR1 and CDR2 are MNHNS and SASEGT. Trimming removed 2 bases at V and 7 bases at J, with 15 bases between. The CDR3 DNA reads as TGTGCCAGCAGTGAAAACGTACAGGACTGGAACATTCAGTACTTC. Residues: CASSENVQDWNIQYF.

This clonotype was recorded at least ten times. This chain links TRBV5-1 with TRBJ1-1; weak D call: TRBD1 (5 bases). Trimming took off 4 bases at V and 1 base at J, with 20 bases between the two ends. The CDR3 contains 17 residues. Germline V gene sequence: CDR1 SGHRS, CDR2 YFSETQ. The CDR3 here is CASSRGGWESRNTEAFF. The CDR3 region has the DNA TGCGCCAGCAGCCGCGGGGGATGGGAATCAAGGAACACTGAAGCTTTCTTT.

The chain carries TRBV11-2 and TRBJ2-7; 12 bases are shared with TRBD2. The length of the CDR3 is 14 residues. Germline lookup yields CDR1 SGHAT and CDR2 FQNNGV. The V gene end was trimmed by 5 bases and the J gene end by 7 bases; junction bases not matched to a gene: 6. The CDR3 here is CASSLLAGGGEQYF. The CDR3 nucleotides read TGTGCCAGCAGCCTACTAGCGGGAGGCGGGGAGCAGTACTTC.

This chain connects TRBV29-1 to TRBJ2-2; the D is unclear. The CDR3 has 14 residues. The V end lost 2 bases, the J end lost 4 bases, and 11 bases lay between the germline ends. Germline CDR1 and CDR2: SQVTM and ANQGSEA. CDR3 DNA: TGCAGCGTTGAATTCGGTGTGGGCACCGGGGAGCTGTTTTTT. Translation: CSVEFGVGTGELFF.

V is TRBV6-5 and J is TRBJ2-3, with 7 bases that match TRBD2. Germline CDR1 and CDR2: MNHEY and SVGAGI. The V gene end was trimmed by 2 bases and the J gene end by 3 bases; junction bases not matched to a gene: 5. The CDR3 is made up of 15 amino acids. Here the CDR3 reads CASSYAGVGTDTQYF. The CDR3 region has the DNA TGTGCCAGCAGTTACGCGGGAGTTGGGACAGATACGCAGTATTTT.

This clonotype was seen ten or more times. CDR3 in amino acids: CASSYLTGYGRGTYEQYF. CDR3 nucleotides: TGTGCCAGCAGTTACTTGACAGGGTACGGAAGGGGAACCTACGAGCAGTACTTC. The J gene is TRBJ2-7, the V gene TRBV6-2 or TRBV6-3; 7 nucleotides match TRBD1. With 1 base clipped from V and 2 bases from J, the junction kept 14 bases outside the gene matches. The CDR3 length is 18 residues. Germline values: CDR1 MNHEY, CDR2 SVGEGT.

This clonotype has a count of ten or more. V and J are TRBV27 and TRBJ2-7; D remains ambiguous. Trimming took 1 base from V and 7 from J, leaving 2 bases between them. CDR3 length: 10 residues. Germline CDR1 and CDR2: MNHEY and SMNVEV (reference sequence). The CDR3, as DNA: TGTGCCAGCAGTTTATGGGAGCAGTACTTC. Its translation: CASSLWEQYF.

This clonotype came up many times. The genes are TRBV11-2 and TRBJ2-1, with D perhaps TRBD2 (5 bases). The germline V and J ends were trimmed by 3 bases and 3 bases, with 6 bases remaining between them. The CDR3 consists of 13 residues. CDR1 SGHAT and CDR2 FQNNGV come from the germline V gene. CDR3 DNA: TGTGCCAGCAGCTTCAGCGGCTACAATGAGCAGTTCTTC. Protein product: CASSFSGYNEQFF.

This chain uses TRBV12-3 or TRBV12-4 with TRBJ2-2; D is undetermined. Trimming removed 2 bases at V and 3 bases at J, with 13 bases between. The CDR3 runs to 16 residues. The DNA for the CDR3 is TGTGCCAGCAGTTTATTTCCCGGGTTGGACACCGGGGAGCTGTTTTTT. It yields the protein CASSLFPGLDTGELFF.

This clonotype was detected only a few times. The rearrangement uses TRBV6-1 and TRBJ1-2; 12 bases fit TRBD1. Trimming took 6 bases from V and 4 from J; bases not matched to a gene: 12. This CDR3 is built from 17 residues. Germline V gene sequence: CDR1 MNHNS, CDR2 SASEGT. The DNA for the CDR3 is TGTGCCAGCAGACCGGGGACAGGGGGCGAGTATCTCTATGGCTACACCTTC. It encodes CASRPGTGGEYLYGYTF.

The CDR3 DNA is TGTGCCAGCAGCCAGGTCTTAAGGTTGCAGCGCTCCTACAATGAGCAGTTCTTC. This encodes CASSQVLRLQRSYNEQFF. V is TRBV3-1 and J is TRBJ2-1, with unresolved D. The CDR3 has 18 residues. Trimming pared 3 bases from V and 0 bases from J, leaving 18 bases between. CDR1 and CDR2 (germline): LGHDT, YNNKEL (reference sequence).

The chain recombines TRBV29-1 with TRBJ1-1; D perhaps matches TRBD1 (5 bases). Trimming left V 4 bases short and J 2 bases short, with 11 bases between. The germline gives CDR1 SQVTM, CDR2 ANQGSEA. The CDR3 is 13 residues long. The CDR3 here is CSVGSGPNTEAFF. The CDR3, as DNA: TGCAGCGTTGGCTCGGGGCCAAACACTGAAGCTTTCTTT.

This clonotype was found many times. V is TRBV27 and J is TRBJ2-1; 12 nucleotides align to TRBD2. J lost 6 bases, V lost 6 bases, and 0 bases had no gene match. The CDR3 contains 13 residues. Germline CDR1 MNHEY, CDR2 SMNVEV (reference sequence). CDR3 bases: TGTGCCAGCAGGGGACTAGCGGGCAATGAGCAGTTCTTC. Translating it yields CASRGLAGNEQFF.

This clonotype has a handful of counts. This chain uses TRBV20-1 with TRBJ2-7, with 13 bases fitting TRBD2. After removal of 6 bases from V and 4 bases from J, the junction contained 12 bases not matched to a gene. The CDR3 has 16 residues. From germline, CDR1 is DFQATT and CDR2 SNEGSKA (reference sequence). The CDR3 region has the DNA TGCAGTGCGAGTCCCACTAGCGGGGGGGCGGGATACGAGCAGTACTTC. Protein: CSASPTSGGAGYEQYF.

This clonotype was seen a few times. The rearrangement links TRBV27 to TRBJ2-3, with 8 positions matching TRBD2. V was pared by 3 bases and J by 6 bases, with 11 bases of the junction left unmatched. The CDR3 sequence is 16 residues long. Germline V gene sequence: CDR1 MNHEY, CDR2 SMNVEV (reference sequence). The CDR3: CASSFTGSGGPDTQYF. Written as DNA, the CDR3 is TGTGCCAGCAGTTTTACAGGCTCGGGGGGGCCCGATACGCAGTATTTT.

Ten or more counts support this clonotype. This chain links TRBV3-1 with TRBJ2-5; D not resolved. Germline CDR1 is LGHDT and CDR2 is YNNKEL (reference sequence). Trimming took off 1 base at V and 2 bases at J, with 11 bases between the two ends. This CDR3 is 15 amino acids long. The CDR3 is CASSQGRQPQETQYF. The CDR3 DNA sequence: TGTGCCAGCAGCCAAGGACGGCAGCCTCAAGAGACCCAGTACTTC.

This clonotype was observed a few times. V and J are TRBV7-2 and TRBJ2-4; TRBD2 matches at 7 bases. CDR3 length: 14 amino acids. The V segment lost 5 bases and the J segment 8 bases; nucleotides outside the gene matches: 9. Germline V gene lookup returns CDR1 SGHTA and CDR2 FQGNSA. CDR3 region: CASSVSQGGYIQYF. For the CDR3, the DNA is TGTGCCAGCAGCGTAAGCCAGGGAGGGTACATTCAGTACTTC. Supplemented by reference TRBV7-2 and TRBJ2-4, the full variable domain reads GAGVSQSPSNKVTEKGKDVELRCDPISGHTALYWYRQSLGQGLEFLIYFQGNSAPDKSGLPSDRFSAERTGGSVSTLTIQRTQQEDSAVYLCASSVSQGGYIQYFGAGTRLSVL.

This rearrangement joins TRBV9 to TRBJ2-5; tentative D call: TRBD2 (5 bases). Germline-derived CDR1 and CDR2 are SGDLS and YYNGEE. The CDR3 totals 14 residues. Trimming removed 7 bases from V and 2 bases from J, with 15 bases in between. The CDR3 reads CASAVGGSQETQYF. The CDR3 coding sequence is TGTGCCAGCGCGGTAGGAGGATCACAAGAGACCCAGTACTTC. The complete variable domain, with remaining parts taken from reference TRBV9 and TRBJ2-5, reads DSGVTQTPKHLITATGQRVTLRCSPRSGDLSVYWYQQSLDQGLQFLIQYYNGEERAKGNILERFSAQQFPDLHSELNLSSLELGDSALYFCASAVGGSQETQYFGPGTRLLVL.

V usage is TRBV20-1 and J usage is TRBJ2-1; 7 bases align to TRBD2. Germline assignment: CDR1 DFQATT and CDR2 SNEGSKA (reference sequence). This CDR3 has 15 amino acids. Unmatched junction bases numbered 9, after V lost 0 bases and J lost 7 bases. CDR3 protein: CSAREWRAGRNEQFF. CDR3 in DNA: TGCAGTGCTAGAGAGTGGCGAGCGGGGAGGAATGAGCAGTTCTTC.

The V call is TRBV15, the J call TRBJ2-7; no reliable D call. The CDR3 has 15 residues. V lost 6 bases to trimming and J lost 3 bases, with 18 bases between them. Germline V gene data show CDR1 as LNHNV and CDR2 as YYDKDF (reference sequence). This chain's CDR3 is CATRRTDGSLYEQYF. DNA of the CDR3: TGTGCCACCAGACGCACGGATGGCAGTCTCTACGAGCAGTACTTC.

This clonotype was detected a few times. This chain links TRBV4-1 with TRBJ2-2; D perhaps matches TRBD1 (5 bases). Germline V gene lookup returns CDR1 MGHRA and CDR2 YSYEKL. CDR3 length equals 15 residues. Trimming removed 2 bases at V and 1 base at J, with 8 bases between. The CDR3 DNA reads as TGCGCCAGCAGCCAAACACAGGAGAACACCGGGGAGCTGTTTTTT. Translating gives CASSQTQENTGELFF.

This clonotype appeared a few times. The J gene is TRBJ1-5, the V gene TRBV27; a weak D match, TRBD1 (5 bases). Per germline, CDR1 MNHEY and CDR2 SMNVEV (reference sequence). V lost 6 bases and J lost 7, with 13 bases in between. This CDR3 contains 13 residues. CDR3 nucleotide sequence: TGTGCCAGCAGCCGACAGATCTTCCAGCCCCAGCATTTT. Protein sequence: CASSRQIFQPQHF.